The rows below give T cell receptor beta chains drawn from one sample of a study of blood T cell repertoires in COVID-19. TCRdb's copy holds only in-frame clones and misses some; the assay was immunoSEQ multiplex PCR. The data contain about 210,000 clones, 80% to 90% of them singletons. Sequencing input: peripheral blood. The source is a woman between 50 and 59 years old with active or convalescent COVID-19. Each CDR3 is given with its conserved first and last residue. A D gene is named only where the DNA matches it firmly. Clone size is not always given. Where it is, it says once, few, many or a class for expanded clones.

size: .; V: TRBV7-6; D: TRBD2; J: TRBJ2-1; CDR3: CASSLEVGGPYNEQFF; DNA: TGTGCCAGCAGCTTAGAAGTGGGAGGGCCGTACAATGAGCAGTTCTTC
size: .; V: TRBV19; D: .; J: TRBJ1-2; CDR3: CASSSRNQQAPRHGYTF; DNA: TGTGCCAGTAGTAGCCGAAACCAACAGGCCCCCCGCCATGGCTACACCTTC
size: .; V: TRBV15; D: TRBD1; J: TRBJ1-2; CDR3: CATSGDSNYGYTF; DNA: TGTGCCACCAGCGGGGACAGCAACTATGGCTACACCTTC
size: .; V: TRBV9; D: .; J: TRBJ2-7; CDR3: CASSGTGLRHEQYF; DNA: TGTGCCAGCAGCGGTACAGGGCTTCGACACGAGCAGTACTTC
size: .; V: TRBV27; D: .; J: TRBJ1-2; CDR3: CASSPQGNYGYTF; DNA: TGTGCCAGCAGCCCCCAGGGTAACTATGGCTACACCTTC
size: once; V: TRBV19; D: .; J: TRBJ1-3; CDR3: CASSMGQGPYSAGNTIYF; DNA: TGTGCCAGTAGTATGGGTCAGGGGCCCTACTCTGCTGGAAACACCATATATTTT
size: .; V: TRBV6-8; D: .; J: TRBJ2-1; CDR3: CASSYSTLQGRSSYNEQFF; DNA: TGTGCCAGCAGTTACTCGACACTCCAGGGGAGAAGTTCCTACAATGAGCAGTTCTTC
size: .; V: TRBV6-6; D: .; J: TRBJ1-6; CDR3: CASSYSDSHNSPLHF; DNA: TGTGCCAGCAGTTACTCGGACAGCCATAATTCACCCCTCCACTTT
size: .; V: TRBV19; D: .; J: TRBJ2-1; CDR3: CASSMRQGSYNEQFF; DNA: TGTGCCAGTAGTATGAGGCAGGGCTCCTACAATGAGCAGTTCTTC
size: once; V: TRBV5-1; D: TRBD1; J: TRBJ2-5; CDR3: CASSLDSRGRVGTQYF; DNA: TGCGCCAGCAGCTTGGATAGCAGGGGGCGTGTGGGGACCCAGTACTTC
size: .; V: TRBV28; D: TRBD2; J: TRBJ2-7; CDR3: CASSPPASGVGQQYF; DNA: TGTGCCAGCAGTCCCCCGGCTAGCGGGGTAGGACAGCAGTACTTC
size: .; V: TRBV2; D: TRBD2; J: TRBJ2-7; CDR3: CASRRTEGSGRSRYEQYF; DNA: TGTGCCAGCAGGAGGACAGAGGGGAGCGGGAGAAGCCGGTACGAGCAGTACTTC
size: .; V: TRBV3-1/TRBV3-2; D: .; J: TRBJ1-5; CDR3: CASSQQGSNQPQHF; DNA: TGTGCCAGCAGCCAACAGGGGAGCAATCAGCCCCAGCATTTT
size: .; V: TRBV7-2; D: .; J: TRBJ1-6; CDR3: CASSLTGFGSPLHF; DNA: TGTGCCAGCAGCTTAACAGGGTTTGGATCACCCCTCCACTTT
size: .; V: TRBV9; D: .; J: TRBJ1-1; CDR3: CASSVDSMNTEAFF; DNA: TGTGCCAGCAGCGTCGACAGCATGAACACTGAAGCTTTCTTT
size: .; V: TRBV5-6; D: TRBD1; J: TRBJ2-5; CDR3: CASSSLGTARLQETQYF; DNA: TGTGCCAGCAGCTCCCTCGGGACAGCGAGACTCCAAGAGACCCAGTACTTC
size: .; V: TRBV6-6; D: TRBD1; J: TRBJ1-2; CDR3: CASSLDRGAGYTF; DNA: TGTGCCAGCAGCTTAGACAGGGGCGCTGGCTACACCTTC
size: .; V: TRBV7-9; D: TRBD2; J: TRBJ2-5; CDR3: CASSLTSGNQETQYF; DNA: TGTGCCAGCAGCTTAACTAGCGGAAACCAAGAGACCCAGTACTTC
size: few; V: TRBV20-1; D: .; J: TRBJ1-1; CDR3: CSAWTEKAFF; DNA: TGCAGTGCCTGGACTGAAAAAGCTTTCTTT
size: .; V: TRBV6-4; D: TRBD1; J: TRBJ1-4; CDR3: CARAQGVNEKLFF; DNA: TGTGCCAGGGCACAGGGGGTCAATGAAAAACTGTTTTTT
size: .; V: TRBV28; D: .; J: TRBJ1-6; CDR3: CASSQGKSPLHF; DNA: TGTGCCAGTAGTCAGGGAAAATCACCCCTCCACTTT
size: once; V: TRBV5-1; D: TRBD1; J: TRBJ1-2; CDR3: CASSVTGTGGLWGYTF; DNA: TGCGCCAGCAGCGTTACCGGGACAGGGGGCCTTTGGGGCTACACCTTC
size: .; V: TRBV19; D: TRBD2; J: TRBJ2-3; CDR3: CASSIDRLAGKSTDTQYF; DNA: TGTGCCAGTAGTATAGATCGCCTAGCGGGAAAAAGCACAGATACGCAGTATTTT
size: .; V: TRBV2; D: TRBD2; J: TRBJ2-2; CDR3: CASRDGLARPGELFF; DNA: TGTGCCAGCAGGGACGGACTAGCACGTCCCGGGGAGCTGTTTTTT
size: .; V: TRBV2; D: TRBD2; J: TRBJ2-1; CDR3: CASSGRGGSNEQFF; DNA: TGTGCCAGCAGTGGTCGGGGAGGGTCCAATGAGCAGTTCTTC
size: .; V: TRBV12-3/TRBV12-4; D: .; J: TRBJ1-1; CDR3: CASTRGRGTEAFF; DNA: TGTGCCAGCACCAGGGGCCGGGGCACTGAAGCTTTCTTT
size: few; V: TRBV30; D: TRBD1; J: TRBJ1-4; CDR3: CAWSSTQQGFDEKLFF; DNA: TGTGCCTGGAGTTCCACTCAACAGGGGTTCGATGAAAAACTGTTTTTT
size: .; V: TRBV21-1; D: .; J: TRBJ2-7; CDR3: CASSPVVEVRDRYYEQYF; DNA: TGTGCCAGCAGCCCGGTTGTGGAGGTGCGGGACCGCTACTACGAGCAGTACTTC
size: .; V: TRBV27; D: .; J: TRBJ1-5; CDR3: CASSPSTGYGPQHF; DNA: TGTGCCAGCAGTCCCTCAACAGGATACGGGCCCCAGCATTTT
size: few; V: TRBV2; D: .; J: TRBJ1-2; CDR3: CASSPDTLGYTF; DNA: TGTGCCAGCAGCCCGGACACTTTGGGCTACACCTTC
size: once; V: TRBV5-1; D: .; J: TRBJ2-5; CDR3: CASSRQIVETQYF; DNA: TGCGCCAGCAGCCGACAGATCGTAGAGACCCAGTACTTC
size: .; V: TRBV30; D: .; J: TRBJ1-3; CDR3: CAWSHFSGNTIYF; DNA: TGTGCCTGGAGTCATTTCTCTGGAAACACCATATATTTT
size: .; V: TRBV7-2; D: TRBD2; J: TRBJ2-7; CDR3: CASSLDATSGYEQYF; DNA: TGTGCCAGCAGCTTAGACGCCACTAGCGGATACGAGCAGTACTTC
size: .; V: TRBV28; D: TRBD2; J: TRBJ2-7; CDR3: CASSLTRTGTRSAEQYF; DNA: TGTGCCAGCAGTTTAACCAGGACCGGGACTAGGTCGGCCGAGCAGTACTTC
size: .; V: TRBV7-2; D: .; J: TRBJ2-7; CDR3: CASSQTLSFSYEQYF; DNA: TGTGCCAGCAGCCAGACTCTTTCGTTCTCCTACGAGCAGTACTTC
size: .; V: TRBV28; D: .; J: TRBJ1-4; CDR3: CASSTSFGSVNEKLFF; DNA: TGTGCCAGCAGTACCTCTTTTGGGAGCGTTAATGAAAAACTGTTTTTT